This T cell receptor (beta chain) stems from a study of CD8 T cells in ankylosing spondylitis. This clonotype was counted ten times or more. TCRdb re-derived calls from the 5' RACE reads in MiXCR, one entry per CDR3 protein. The profile shows 35,000 to 50,000 distinct CDR3 sequences, about a tenth of them singletons. The source is a male donor with ankylosing spondylitis or in good health (not recorded which). The specimen sequenced was blood, either unsorted or a sorted T cell fraction (not recorded which).

The CDR3 is CASSQGDLNTEAFF. CDR3 nucleotides: TGTGCCAGCAGCCAAGGGGATTTGAACACTGAAGCTTTCTTT. The chain recombines TRBV4-2 with TRBJ1-1, with no clear D. The germline V and J ends were trimmed by 1 base and 0 bases, with 6 bases remaining between them. Germline values: CDR1 LGHNA, CDR2 YNFKEQ. This CDR3 is built from 14 residues.